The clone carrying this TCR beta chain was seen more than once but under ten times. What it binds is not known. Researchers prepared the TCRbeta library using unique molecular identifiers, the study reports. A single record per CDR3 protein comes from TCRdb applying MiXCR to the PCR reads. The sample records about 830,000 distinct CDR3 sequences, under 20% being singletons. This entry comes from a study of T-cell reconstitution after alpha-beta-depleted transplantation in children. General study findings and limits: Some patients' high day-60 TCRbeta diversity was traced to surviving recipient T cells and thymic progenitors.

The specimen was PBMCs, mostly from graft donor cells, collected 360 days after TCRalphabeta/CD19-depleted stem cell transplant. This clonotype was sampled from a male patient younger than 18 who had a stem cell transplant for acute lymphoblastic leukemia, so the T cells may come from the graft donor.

The CDR3 coding sequence is TGTGCCAGCCTACCGTTAGCGGGAGGCGCAGATACGCAGTATTTT. As protein: CASLPLAGGADTQYF. The rearrangement joins TRBV18 to TRBJ2-3; 10 bases line up with TRBD2. V shed 8 bases and J 4 bases; nucleotides not matched to a gene: 9. CDR3 length equals 15 residues. From germline, CDR1 is KGHSH and CDR2 LQKENI.